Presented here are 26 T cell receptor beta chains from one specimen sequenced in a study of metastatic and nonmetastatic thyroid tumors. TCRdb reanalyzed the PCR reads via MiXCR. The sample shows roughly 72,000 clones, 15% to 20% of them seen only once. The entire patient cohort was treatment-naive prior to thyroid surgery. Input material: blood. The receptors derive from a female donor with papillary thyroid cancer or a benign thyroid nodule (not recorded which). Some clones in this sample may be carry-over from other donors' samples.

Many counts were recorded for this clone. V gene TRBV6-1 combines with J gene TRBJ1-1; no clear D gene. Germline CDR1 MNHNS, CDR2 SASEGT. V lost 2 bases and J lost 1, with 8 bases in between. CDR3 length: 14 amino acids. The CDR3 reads CASSELMGNTEAFF. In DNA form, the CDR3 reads TGTGCCAGCAGTGAACTGATGGGGAACACTGAAGCTTTCTTT.

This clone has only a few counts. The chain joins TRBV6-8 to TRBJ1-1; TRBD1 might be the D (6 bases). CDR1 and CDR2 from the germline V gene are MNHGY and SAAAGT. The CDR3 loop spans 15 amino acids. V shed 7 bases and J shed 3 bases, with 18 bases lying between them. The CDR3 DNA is TGTGCCAGCAACGAGATCGACAGGCTACACACTGAAGCTTTCTTT. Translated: CASNEIDRLHTEAFF.

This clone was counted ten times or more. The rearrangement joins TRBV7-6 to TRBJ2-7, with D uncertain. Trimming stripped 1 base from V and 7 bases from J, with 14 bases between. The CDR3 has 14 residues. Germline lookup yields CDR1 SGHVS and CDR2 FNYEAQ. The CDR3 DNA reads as TGTGCCAGCAGCTTAGGGACGGCTCGGGTGGAGCAGTACTTC. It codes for CASSLGTARVEQYF.

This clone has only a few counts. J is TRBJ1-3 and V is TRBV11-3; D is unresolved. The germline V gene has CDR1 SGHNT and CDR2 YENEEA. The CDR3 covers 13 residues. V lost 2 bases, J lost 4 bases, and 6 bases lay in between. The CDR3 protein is CASSLNAGNTIYF. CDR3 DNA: TGTGCCAGCAGCTTAAACGCCGGAAACACCATATATTTT.

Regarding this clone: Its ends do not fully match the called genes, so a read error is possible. The CDR3 DNA follows: TGTACCAGTAGTATAGGGGACAGTGGCTACACCTTC. It is translated as CTSSIGDSGYTF. The V and J genes are TRBV19 and TRBJ1-2; 7 nucleotides match TRBD1. Germline V CDR1 and CDR2: LNHDA, SQIVND (reference sequence). The CDR3 totals 12 residues.

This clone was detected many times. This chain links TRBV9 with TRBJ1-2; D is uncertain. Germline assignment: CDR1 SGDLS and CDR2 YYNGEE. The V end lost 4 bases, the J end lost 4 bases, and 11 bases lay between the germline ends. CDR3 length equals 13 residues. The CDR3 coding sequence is TGTGCCAGCAGCCCTTCGGTCGGCTATGGCTACACCTTC. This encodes CASSPSVGYGYTF.

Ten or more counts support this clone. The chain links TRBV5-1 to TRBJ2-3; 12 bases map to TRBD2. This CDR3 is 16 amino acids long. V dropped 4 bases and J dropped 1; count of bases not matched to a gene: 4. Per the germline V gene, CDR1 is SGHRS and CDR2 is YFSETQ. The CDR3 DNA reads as TGCGCCAGCAGCCAGACTAGCGGGAGTGGCACAGATACGCAGTATTTT. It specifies CASSQTSGSGTDTQYF.

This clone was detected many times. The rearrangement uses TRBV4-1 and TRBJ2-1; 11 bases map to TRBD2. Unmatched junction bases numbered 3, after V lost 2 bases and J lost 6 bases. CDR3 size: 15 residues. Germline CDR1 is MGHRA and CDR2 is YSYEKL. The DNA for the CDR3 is TGCGCCAGCAGCCAACTAGCGGGAGGTGGCAATGAGCAGTTCTTC. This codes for CASSQLAGGGNEQFF.

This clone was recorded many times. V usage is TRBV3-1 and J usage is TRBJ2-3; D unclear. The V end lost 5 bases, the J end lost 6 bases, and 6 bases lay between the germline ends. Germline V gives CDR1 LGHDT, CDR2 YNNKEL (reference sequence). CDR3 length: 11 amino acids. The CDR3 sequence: CASSAGDTQYF. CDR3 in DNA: TGTGCCAGCAGCGCTGGGGATACGCAGTATTTT.

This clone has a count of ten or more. Written as DNA, the CDR3 is TGTGCCAGCAGTTACTCGGCTGGACTAGTCACCGGGGAGCTGTTTTTT. It yields the protein CASSYSAGLVTGELFF. The V and J genes are TRBV6-5 and TRBJ2-2; 7 positions agree with TRBD2. Germline V lookup: CDR1 MNHEY, CDR2 SVGAGI. Unmatched junction bases numbered 5, after V lost 0 bases and J lost 4 bases. This CDR3 contains 16 residues.

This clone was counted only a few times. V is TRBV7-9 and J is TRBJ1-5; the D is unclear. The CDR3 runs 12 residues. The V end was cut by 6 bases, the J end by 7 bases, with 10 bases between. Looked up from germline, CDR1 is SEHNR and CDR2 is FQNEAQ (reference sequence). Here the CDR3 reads CASSRQNQPQHF. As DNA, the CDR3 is TGTGCCAGCAGTCGACAAAACCAGCCCCAGCATTTT.

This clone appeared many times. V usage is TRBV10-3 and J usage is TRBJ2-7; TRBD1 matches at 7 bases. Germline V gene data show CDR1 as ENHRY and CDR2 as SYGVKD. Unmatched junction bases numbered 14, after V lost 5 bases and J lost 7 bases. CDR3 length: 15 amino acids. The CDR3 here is CAISPTQGLTQEQYF. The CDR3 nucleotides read TGTGCCATCAGTCCGACACAGGGGCTGACCCAAGAGCAGTACTTC.

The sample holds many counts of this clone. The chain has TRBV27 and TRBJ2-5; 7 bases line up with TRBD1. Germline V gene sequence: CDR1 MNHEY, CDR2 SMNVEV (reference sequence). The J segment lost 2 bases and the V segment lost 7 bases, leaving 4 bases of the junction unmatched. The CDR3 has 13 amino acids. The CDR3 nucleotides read TGTGCCAGCATGACAGGGTTTCAAGAGACCCAGTACTTC. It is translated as CASMTGFQETQYF.

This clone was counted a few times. The CDR3 region has the DNA TGTGCCAGCAGTAAAAGGTTCGGGCACACCTTC. The encoded protein is CASSKRFGHTF. V is TRBV2 and J is TRBJ1-2; D gene uncertain. In germline, CDR1 is SNHLY, CDR2 FYNNEI. Trimming shortened V by 5 bases and J by 12 bases, and 13 bases separated the two germline ends. The CDR3 contains 11 residues.

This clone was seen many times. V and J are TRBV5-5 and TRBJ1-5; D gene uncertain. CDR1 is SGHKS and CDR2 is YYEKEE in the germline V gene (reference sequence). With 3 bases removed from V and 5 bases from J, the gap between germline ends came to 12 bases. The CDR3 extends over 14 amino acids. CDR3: CASSSGPQDQPQHF. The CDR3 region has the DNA TGTGCCAGCAGCTCCGGGCCCCAGGATCAGCCCCAGCATTTT.

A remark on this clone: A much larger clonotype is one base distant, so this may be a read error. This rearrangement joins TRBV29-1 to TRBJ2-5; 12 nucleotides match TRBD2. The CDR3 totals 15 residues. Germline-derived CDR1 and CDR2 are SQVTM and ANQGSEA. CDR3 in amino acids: CIVVLAGGPQETQYF. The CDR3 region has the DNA TGCATCGTTGTGCTAGCGGGAGGGCCGCAAGAGACCCAGTACTTC.

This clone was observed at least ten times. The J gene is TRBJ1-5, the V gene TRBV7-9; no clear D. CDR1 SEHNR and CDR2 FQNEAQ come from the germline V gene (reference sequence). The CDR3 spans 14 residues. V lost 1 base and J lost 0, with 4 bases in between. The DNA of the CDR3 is TGTGCCAGCAGCTTAGAGGGTAGCAATCAGCCCCAGCATTTT. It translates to CASSLEGSNQPQHF.

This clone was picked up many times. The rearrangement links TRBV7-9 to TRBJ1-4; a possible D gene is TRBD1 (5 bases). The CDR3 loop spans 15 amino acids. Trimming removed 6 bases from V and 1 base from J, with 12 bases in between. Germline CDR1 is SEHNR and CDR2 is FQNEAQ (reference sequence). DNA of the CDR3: TGTGCCAGCAGTGATTTGGGGGTAACTAATGAAAAACTGTTTTTT. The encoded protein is CASSDLGVTNEKLFF.

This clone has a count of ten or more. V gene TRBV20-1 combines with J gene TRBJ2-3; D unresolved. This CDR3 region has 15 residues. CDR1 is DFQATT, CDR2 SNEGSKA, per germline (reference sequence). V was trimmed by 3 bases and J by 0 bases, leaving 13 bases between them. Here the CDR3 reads CSARSFHLSTDTQYF. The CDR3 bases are TGCAGTGCTAGGAGCTTTCACCTTAGCACAGATACGCAGTATTTT.

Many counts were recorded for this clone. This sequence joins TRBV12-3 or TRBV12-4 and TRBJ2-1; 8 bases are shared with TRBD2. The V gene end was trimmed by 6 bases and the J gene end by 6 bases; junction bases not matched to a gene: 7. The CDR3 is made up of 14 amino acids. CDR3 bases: TGTGCCAGCAGCCTAGAAGGGACTAGCAATGAGCAGTTCTTC. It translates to CASSLEGTSNEQFF.

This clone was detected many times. The CDR3 DNA reads as TGTGCCAGCAGCGAAAACAGGGTCAGCTCCTACAATGAGCAGTTCTTC. Its protein is CASSENRVSSYNEQFF. The chain uses TRBV5-5 and TRBJ2-1, with D maybe TRBD1 (6 bases). V was pared by 4 bases and J by 0 bases, with 14 bases between. Looked up from germline, CDR1 is SGHKS and CDR2 is YYEKEE (reference sequence). The CDR3 extends over 16 amino acids.

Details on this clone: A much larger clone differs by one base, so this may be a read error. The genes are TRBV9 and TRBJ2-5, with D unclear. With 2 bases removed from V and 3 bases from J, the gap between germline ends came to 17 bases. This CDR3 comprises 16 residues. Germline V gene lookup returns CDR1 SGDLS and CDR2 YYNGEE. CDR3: CASSVSVGSVEETQYF. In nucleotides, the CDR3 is TGTGCCAGCAGCGTCTCTGTGGGAAGTGTAGAAGAGACCCAGTACTTC.

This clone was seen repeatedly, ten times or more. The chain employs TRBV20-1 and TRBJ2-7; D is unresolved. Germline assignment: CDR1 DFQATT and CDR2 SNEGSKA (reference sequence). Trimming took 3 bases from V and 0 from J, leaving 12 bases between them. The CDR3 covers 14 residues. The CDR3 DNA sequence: TGCAGTGCTAGTCGGATCGCTAGCTCCTACGAGCAGTACTTC. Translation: CSASRIASSYEQYF.

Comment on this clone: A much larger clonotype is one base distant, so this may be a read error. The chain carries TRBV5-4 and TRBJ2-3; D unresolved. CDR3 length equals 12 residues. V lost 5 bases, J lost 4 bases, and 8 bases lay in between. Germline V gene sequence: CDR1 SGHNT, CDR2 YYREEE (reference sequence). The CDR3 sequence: CASRRRADTQYF. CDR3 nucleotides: TGTGCCAGCAGAAGAAGGGCAGATACGCAGTATTTT.

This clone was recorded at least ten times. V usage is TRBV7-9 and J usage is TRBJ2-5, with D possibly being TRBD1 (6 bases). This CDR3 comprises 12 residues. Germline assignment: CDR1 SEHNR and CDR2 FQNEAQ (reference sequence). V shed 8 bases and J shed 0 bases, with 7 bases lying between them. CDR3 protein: CASGDNQETQYF. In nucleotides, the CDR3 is TGTGCCAGCGGGGACAACCAAGAGACCCAGTACTTC.

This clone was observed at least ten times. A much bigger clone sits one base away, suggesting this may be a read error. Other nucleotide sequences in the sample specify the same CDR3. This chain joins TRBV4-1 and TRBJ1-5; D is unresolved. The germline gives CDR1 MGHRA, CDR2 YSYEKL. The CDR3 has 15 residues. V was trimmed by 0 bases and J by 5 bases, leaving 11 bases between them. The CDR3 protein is CASSQDRVNYQPQHF. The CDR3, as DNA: TGCGCCAGCAGCCAAGACCGCGTCAACTATCAGCCCCAGCATTTT.